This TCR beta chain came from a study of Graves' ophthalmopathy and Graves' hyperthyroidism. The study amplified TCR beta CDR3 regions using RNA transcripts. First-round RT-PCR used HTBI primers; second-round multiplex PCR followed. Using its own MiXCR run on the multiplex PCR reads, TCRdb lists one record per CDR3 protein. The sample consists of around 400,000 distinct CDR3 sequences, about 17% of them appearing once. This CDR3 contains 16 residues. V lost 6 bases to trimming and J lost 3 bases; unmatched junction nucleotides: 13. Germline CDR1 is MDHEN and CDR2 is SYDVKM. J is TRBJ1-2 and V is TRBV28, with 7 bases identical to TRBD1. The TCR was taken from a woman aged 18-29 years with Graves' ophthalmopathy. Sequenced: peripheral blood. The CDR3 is CASSPGSQGVYYGYTF. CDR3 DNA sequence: TGTGCCAGCAGCCCCGGCAGTCAGGGGGTGTACTATGGCTACACCTTC.